This T cell receptor (beta chain) was profiled in a study of identical twins. Notes on this clonotype: Its antigen remains unknown.

The CDR3 has 13 residues. V was trimmed by 1 base and J by 3 bases, leaving 9 bases between them. The V gene's germline CDR1 is GTSNPN and CDR2 SVGIG (reference sequence). cDNA carried unique molecular identifiers, and a universal primer site was added by template switching. TCRdb reanalysed the 5' RACE reads using MiXCR and keeps one entry per CDR3 protein. Among 200,000 to 250,000 distinct CDR3 sequences listed, 6.5% were seen once. Whole-study results and caveats: Insertions ran lower in abundant cord blood beta clonotypes, though not in memory repertoires.

The same data also went into a second study, on T cells expressing NK-cell markers. That source reports: Seven of eight sequenced donors tested HCMV-seropositive; one tested seronegative. CD8+ T cells in over five donors included dominant NKG2C+ clonotypes at roughly 1.0-8%.

The chain employs TRBV30 and TRBJ1-1, with TRBD1 as a possible D gene (5 bases). Material for sequencing was CD8+ T cells sorted from blood. The clonotype comes from a young woman in good health. The CDR3 DNA reads as TGTGCCTGGAGTGAGGGACCGTACACTGAAGCTTTCTTT. Amino acid sequence: CAWSEGPYTEAFF.